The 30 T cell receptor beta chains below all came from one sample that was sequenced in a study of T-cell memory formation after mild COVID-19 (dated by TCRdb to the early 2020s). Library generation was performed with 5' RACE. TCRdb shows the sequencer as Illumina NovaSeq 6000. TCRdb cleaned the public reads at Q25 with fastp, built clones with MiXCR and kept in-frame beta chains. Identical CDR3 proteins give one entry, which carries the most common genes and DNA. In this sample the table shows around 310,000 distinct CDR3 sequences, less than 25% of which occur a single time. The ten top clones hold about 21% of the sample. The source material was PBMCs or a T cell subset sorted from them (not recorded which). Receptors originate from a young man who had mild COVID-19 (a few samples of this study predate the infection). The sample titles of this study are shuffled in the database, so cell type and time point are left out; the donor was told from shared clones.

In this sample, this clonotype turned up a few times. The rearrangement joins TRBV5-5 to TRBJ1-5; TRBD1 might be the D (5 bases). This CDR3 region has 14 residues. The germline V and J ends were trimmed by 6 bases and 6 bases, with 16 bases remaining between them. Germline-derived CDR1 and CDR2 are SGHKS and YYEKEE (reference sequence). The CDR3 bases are TGTGCCAGCACGGCGCCAGGGAATGGTCAGCCCCAGCATTTT. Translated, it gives CASTAPGNGQPQHF.

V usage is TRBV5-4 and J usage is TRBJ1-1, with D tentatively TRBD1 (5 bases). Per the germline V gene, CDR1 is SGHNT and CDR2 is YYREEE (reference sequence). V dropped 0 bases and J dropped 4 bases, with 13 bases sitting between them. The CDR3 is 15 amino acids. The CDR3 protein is CASSLALGEGTEAFF. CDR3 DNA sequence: TGTGCCAGCAGCTTGGCCCTGGGGGAGGGCACTGAAGCTTTCTTT.

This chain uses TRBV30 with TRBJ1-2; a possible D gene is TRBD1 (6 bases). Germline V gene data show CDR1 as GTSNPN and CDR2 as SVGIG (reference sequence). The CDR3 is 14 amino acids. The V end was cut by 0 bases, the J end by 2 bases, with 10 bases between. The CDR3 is CAWSVLGGNYGYTF. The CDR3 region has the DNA TGTGCCTGGAGTGTATTGGGGGGCAACTATGGCTACACCTTC.

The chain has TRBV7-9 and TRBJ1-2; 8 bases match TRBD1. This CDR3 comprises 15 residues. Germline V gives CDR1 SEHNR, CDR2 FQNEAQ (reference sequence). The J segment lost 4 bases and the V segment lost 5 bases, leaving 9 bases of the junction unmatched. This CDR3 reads CASSPGQGRSYGYTF. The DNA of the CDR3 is TGTGCCAGCAGCCCAGGACAGGGTAGGAGCTATGGCTACACCTTC.

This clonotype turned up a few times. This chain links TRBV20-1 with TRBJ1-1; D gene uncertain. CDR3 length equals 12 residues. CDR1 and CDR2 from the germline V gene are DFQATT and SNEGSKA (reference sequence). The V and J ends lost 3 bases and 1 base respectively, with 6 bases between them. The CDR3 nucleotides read TGCAGTGCTAGGGCAGGGAACACTGAAGCTTTCTTT. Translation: CSARAGNTEAFF.

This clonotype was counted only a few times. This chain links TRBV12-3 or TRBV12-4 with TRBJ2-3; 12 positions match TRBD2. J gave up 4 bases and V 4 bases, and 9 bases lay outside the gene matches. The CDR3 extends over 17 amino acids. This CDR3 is CASSWDLLAGGADTQYF. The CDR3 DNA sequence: TGTGCCAGCAGTTGGGACCTACTAGCGGGGGGAGCAGATACGCAGTATTTT.

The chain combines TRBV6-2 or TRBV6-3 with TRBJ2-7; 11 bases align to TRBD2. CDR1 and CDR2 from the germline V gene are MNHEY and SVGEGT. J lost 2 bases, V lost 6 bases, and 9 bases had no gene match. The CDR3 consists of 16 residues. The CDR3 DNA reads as TGTGCCAGCAGAGGACGACTAGCGGGGTGGCCCTACGAGCAGTACGTC. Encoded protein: CASRGRLAGWPYEQYV.

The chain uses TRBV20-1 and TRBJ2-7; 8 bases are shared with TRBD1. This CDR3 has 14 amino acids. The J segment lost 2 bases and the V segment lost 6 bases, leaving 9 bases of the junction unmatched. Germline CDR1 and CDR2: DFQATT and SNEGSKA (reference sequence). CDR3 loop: CSAHGQGRAYEQYV. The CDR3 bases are TGCAGTGCCCATGGACAGGGAAGGGCCTACGAGCAGTACGTC.

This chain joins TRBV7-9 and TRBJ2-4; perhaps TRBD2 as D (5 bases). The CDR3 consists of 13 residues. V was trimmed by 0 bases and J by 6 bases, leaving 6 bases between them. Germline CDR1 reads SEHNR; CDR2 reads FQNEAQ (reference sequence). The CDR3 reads CASSLAGGNIQYF. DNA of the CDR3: TGTGCCAGCAGCTTAGCAGGAGGAAACATTCAGTACTTC.

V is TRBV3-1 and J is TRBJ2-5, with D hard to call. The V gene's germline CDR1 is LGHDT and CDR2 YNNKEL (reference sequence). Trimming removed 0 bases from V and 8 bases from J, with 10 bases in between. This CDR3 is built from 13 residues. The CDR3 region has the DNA TGTGCCAGCAGCCAAGATATTTCGCCAACCCAGTACTTC. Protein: CASSQDISPTQYF.

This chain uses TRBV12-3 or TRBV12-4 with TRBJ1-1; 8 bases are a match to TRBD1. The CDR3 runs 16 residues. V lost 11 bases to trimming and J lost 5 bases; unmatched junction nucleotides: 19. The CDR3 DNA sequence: TGTGCCTGCTCCGCCACCGGACAGGGACGAAGGACTGAAGCTTTCTTT. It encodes CACSATGQGRRTEAFF.

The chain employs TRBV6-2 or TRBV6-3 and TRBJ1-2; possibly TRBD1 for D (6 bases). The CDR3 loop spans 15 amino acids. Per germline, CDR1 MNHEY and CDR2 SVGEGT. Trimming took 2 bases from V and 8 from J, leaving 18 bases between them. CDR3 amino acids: CASSYGGGPYVGYTF. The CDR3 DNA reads TGTGCCAGCAGTTACGGGGGCGGTCCTTACGTCGGCTACACCTTC.

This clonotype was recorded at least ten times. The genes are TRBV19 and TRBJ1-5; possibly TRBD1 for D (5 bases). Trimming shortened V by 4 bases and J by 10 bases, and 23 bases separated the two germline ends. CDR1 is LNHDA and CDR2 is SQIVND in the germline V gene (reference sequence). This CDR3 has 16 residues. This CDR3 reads CASSTLAGTAGVPQHF. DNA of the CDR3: TGTGCCAGTAGTACCCTTGCCGGGACGGCCGGGGTCCCCCAGCATTTT. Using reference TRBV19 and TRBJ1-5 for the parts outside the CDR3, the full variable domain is DGGITQSPKYLFRKEGQNVTLSCEQNLNHDAMYWYRQDPGQGLRLIYYSQIVNDFQKGDIAEGYSVSREKKESFPLTVTSAQKNPTAFYLCASSTLAGTAGVPQHFGDGTRLSIL.

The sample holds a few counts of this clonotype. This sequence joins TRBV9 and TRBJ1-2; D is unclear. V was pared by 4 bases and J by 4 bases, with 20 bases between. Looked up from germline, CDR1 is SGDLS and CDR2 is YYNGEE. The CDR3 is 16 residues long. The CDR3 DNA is TGTGCCAGCAGCCCATGGCCAGGAACTTCCCCCTATGGCTACACCTTC. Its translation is CASSPWPGTSPYGYTF. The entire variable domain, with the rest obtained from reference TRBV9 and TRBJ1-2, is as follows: DSGVTQTPKHLITATGQRVTLRCSPRSGDLSVYWYQQSLDQGLQFLIQYYNGEERAKGNILERFSAQQFPDLHSELNLSSLELGDSALYFCASSPWPGTSPYGYTFGSGTRLTVV.

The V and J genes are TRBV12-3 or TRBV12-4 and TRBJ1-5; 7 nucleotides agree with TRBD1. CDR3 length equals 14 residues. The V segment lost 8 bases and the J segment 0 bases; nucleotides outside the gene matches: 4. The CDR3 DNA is TGTGCCAGCGGGACAGAAAATAGCAATCAGCCCCAGCATTTT. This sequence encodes CASGTENSNQPQHF.

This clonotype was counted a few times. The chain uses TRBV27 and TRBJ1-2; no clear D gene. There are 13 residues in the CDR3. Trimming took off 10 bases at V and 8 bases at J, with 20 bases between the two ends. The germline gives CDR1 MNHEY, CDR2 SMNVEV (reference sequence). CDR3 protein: CATAIRAKGGYTF. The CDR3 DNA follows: TGTGCCACCGCAATACGGGCTAAAGGGGGCTACACCTTC.

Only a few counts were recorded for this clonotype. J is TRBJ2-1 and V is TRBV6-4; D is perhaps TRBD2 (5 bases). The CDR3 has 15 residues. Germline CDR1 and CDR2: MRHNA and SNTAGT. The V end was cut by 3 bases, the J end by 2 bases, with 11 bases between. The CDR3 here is CASSEEGAAYNEQFF. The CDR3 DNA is TGTGCCAGCAGTGAAGAGGGAGCGGCCTACAATGAGCAGTTCTTC.

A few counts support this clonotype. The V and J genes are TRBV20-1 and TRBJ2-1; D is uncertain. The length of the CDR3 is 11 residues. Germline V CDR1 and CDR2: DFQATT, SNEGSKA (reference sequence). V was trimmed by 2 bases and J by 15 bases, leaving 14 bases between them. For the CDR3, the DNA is TGCAGTGCTAGATCTAAATTTTGGGCGTTCTTC. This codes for CSARSKFWAFF.

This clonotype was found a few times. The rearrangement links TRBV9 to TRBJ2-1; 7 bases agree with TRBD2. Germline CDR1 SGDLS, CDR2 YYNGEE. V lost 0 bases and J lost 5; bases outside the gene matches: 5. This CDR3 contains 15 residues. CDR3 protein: CASSVGGGSDNEQFF. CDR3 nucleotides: TGTGCCAGCAGCGTAGGGGGAGGGAGCGACAATGAGCAGTTCTTC.

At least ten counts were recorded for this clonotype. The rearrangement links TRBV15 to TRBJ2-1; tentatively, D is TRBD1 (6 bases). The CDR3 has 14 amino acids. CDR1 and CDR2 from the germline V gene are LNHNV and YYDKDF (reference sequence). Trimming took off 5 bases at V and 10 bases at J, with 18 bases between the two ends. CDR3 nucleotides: TGTGCCACCAGCGGGGGCCGGTTAGGGTTCGAGCAGTTCTTC. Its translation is CATSGGRLGFEQFF.

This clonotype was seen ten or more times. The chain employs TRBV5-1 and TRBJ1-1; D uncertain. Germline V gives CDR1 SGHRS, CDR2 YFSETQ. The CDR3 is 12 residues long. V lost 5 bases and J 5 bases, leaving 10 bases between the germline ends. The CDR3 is CASREGGTEAFF. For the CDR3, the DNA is TGCGCCAGCAGGGAGGGAGGAACTGAAGCTTTCTTT.

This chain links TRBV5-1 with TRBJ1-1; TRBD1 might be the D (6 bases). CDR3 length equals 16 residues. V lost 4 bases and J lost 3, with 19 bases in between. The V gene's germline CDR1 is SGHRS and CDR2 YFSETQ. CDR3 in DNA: TGCGCCAGCAGCGAAGGTAACAGGGTGGGCGACACTGAAGCTTTCTTT. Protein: CASSEGNRVGDTEAFF.

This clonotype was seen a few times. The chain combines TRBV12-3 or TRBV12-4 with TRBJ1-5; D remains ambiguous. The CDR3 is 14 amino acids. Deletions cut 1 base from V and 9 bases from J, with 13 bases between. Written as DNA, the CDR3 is TGTGCCAGCAGTTTAGGCTCGGCGGGATCGCCCCAGCATTTT. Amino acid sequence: CASSLGSAGSPQHF.

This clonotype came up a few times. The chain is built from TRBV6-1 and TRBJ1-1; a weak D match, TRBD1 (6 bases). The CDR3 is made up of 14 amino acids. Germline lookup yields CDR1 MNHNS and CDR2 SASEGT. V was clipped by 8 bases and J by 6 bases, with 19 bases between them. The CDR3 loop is CASFRGLLSPEAFF. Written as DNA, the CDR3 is TGTGCCAGCTTCAGGGGACTCCTCTCTCCTGAAGCTTTCTTT.

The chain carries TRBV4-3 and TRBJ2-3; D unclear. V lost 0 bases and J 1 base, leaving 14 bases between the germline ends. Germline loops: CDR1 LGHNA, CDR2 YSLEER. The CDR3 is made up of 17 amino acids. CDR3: CASSQERYDLRTDTQYF. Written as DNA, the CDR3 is TGCGCCAGCAGCCAAGAGAGATACGATCTACGCACAGATACGCAGTATTTT.

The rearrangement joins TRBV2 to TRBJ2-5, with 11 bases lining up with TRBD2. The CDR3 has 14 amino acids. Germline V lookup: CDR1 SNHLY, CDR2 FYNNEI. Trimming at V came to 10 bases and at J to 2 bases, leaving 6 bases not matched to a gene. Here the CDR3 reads CATLASGGQETQYF. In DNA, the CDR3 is TGTGCCACCCTGGCTAGCGGGGGGCAAGAGACCCAGTACTTC.

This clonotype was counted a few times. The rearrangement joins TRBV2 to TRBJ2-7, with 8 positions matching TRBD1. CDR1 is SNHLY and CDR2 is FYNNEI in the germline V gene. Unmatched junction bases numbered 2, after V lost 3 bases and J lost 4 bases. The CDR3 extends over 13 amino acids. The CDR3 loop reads CASSDRGLYEQYF. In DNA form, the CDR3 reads TGTGCCAGCAGTGACAGGGGGCTGTACGAGCAGTACTTC.

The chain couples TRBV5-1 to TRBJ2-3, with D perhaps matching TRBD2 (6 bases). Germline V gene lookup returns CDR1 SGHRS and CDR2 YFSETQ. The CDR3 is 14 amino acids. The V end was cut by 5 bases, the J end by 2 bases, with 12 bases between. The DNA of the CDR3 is TGCGCCAGCAGAGGAGGGCCCTTCACAGATACGCAGTATTTT. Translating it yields CASRGGPFTDTQYF.

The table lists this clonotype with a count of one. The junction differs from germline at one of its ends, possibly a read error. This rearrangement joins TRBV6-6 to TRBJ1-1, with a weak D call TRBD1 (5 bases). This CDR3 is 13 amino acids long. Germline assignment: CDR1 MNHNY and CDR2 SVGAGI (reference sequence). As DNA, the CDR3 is TGTGCCAGCAGACAGACAGCATACACTGAAGCTTTATTT. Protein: CASRQTAYTEALF.

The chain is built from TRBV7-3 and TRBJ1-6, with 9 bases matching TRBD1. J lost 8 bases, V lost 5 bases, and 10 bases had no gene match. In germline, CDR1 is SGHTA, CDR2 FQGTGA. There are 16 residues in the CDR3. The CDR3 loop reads CASSQGTGLVDSPLHF. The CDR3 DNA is TGTGCCAGCAGCCAAGGGACAGGGCTAGTGGATTCACCCCTCCACTTT.